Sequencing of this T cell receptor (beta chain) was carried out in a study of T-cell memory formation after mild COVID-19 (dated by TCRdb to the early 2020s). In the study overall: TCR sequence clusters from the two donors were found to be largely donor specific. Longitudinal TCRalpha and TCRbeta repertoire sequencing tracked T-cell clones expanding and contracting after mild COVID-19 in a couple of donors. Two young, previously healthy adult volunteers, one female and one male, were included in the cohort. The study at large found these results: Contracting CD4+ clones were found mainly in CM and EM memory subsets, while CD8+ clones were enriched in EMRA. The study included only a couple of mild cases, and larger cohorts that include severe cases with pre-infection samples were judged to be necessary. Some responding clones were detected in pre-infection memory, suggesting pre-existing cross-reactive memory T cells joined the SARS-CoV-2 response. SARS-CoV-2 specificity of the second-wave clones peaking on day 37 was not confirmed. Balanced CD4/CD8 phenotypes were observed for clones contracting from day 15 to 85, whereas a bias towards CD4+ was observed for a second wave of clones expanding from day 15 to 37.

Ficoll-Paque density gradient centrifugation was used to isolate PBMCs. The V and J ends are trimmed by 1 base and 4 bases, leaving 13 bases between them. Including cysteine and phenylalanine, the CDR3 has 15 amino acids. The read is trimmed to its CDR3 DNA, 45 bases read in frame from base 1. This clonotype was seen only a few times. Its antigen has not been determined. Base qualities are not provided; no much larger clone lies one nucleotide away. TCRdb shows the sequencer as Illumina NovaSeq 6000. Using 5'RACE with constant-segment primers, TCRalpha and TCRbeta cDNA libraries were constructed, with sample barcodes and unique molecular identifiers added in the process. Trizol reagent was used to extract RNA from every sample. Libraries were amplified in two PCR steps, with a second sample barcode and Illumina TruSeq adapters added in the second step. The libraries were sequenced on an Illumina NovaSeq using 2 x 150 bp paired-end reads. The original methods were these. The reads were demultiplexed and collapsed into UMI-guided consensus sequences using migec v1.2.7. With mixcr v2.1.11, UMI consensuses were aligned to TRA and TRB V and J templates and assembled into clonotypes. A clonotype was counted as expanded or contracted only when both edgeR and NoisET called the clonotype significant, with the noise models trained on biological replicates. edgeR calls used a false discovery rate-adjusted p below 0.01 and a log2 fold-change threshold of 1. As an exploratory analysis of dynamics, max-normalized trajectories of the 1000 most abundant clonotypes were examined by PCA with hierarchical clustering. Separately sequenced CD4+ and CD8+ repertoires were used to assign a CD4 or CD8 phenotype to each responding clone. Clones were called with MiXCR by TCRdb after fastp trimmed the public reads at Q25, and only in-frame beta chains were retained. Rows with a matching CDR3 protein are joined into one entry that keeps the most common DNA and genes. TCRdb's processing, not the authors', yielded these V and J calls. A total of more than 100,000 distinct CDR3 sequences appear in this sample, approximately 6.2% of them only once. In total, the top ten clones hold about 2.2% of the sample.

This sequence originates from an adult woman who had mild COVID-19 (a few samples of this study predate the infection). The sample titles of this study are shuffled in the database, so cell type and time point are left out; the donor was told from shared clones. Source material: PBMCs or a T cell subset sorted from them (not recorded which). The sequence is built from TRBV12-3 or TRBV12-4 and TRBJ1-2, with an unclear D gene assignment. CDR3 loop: CASSLDAGRLYGYTF. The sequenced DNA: TGTGCCAGCAGTTTAGATGCCGGACGTCTCTATGGCTACACCTTC.